A single sample is the source of the 21 T cell receptor beta chains below, sequenced in a study of T cells after yellow fever vaccination (dated by TCRdb to about 2019). This sample's treatment or condition label indicates: live attenuated yellow fever vaccine strain. Library creation used 5' RACE. The data were produced on an Illumina HiSeq 2500. The public reads were quality trimmed at Q25 with fastp and then assembled into clones with MiXCR by TCRdb, keeping productive beta chains. Rows are combined by CDR3 protein, so each entry shows the most common genes and DNA. This sample comprises over 150,000 distinct CDR3 sequences, approximately 6.2% of them detected only once. The leading ten clones occupy 2.9% of the sample. The input for sequencing was CD4+ T cells sorted from PBMCs, taken on the day of the first yellow fever vaccination. Receptor source: a man between 18 and 29 years old who received the YFV17D yellow fever vaccine.

This clonotype was found a few times. The chain links TRBV6-1 to TRBJ1-1; 9 bases line up with TRBD1. This CDR3 contains 15 residues. Looked up from germline, CDR1 is MNHNS and CDR2 is SASEGT. The V segment lost 4 bases and the J segment 6 bases; nucleotides outside the gene matches: 9. CDR3 DNA sequence: TGTGCCAGCAGTGTATCACAGGGGGCGGGAGCTGAAGCTTTCTTT. It encodes CASSVSQGAGAEAFF.

This clonotype was detected many times. The rearrangement links TRBV9 to TRBJ2-1; D is undetermined. The germline gives CDR1 SGDLS, CDR2 YYNGEE. The V end was cut by 0 bases, the J end by 6 bases, with 10 bases between. The CDR3 is 14 residues long. The CDR3 DNA follows: TGTGCCAGCAGCGTAGGGATGGAACGCAATGAGCAGTTCTTC. Its translation is CASSVGMERNEQFF.

This clonotype was observed many times. The chain employs TRBV12-3 or TRBV12-4 and TRBJ2-7, with D uncertain. Between the trimmed V and J ends, which lost 9 bases and 3 bases, there was a span of 9 bases. CDR3 length: 11 residues. CDR3 nucleotide sequence: TGTGCCAGTGGAAAAGTCTACGAGCAGTACTTC. The encoded protein is CASGKVYEQYF.

The chain carries TRBV12-5 and TRBJ1-5; D possibly corresponds to TRBD1 (5 bases). With 5 bases removed from V and 1 base from J, the gap between germline ends came to 9 bases. The germline V gene encodes CDR1 LGHNT and CDR2 FRNRAP. This CDR3 has 14 amino acids. The CDR3 sequence is CASGMGESNQPQHF. CDR3 in DNA: TGTGCTAGTGGTATGGGGGAAAGCAATCAGCCCCAGCATTTT.

The chain recombines TRBV7-2 with TRBJ1-3; the D is unclear. The CDR3 length is 16 residues. The germline CDR1 and CDR2 sequences are SGHTA and FQGNSA. The V end lost 5 bases, the J end lost 0 bases, and 14 bases lay between the germline ends. CDR3 sequence reads: CASSPGRVGSGNTIYF. For the CDR3, the DNA is TGTGCCAGCAGCCCTGGCCGTGTCGGCTCTGGAAACACCATATATTTT. Filled out from reference TRBV7-2 and TRBJ1-3, the complete variable domain reads GAGVSQSPSNKVTEKGKDVELRCDPISGHTALYWYRQSLGQGLEFLIYFQGNSAPDKSGLPSDRFSAERTGGSVSTLTIQRTQQEDSAVYLCASSPGRVGSGNTIYFGEGSWLTVV.

This clonotype has at least ten counts. The chain carries TRBV4-3 and TRBJ2-7; D gene ambiguous. The V gene lost 1 base and the J gene lost 2 bases, with 12 bases spanning the gap. This CDR3 is 15 amino acids long. Germline V gives CDR1 LGHNA, CDR2 YSLEER. CDR3 sequence: CASSQASPLPYEQYV. CDR3 sequence (DNA): TGCGCCAGCAGCCAAGCTTCCCCGTTACCCTACGAGCAGTACGTC.

The CDR3 DNA reads TGCGCCAGCAGCTTGCTAGAGCAAGAGACCCAGTACTTC. Protein product: CASSLLEQETQYF. The V gene is TRBV5-1, the J gene TRBJ2-5, with D hard to call. V lost 1 base and J lost 2, with 6 bases in between. Germline V gives CDR1 SGHRS, CDR2 YFSETQ. The CDR3 length is 13 residues.

This clonotype was found many times. The chain employs TRBV7-2 and TRBJ2-1, with a weak D call TRBD1 (5 bases). Trimming took 4 bases from V and 9 from J, leaving 7 bases between them. The V gene's germline CDR1 is SGHTA and CDR2 FQGNSA. The CDR3 is made up of 11 amino acids. The CDR3 region has the DNA TGTGCCAGCAGCTGGGGCAGTGAGCAGTTCTTC. Translation: CASSWGSEQFF.

This chain connects TRBV3-1 to TRBJ2-2; 8 nucleotides align to TRBD2. The CDR3 loop spans 16 amino acids. The V gene's germline CDR1 is LGHDT and CDR2 YNNKEL (reference sequence). V was clipped by 1 base and J by 7 bases; unmatched bases: 8. The CDR3: CASSQAAGGLGGELFF. CDR3 DNA: TGTGCCAGCAGCCAAGCCGCGGGGGGCCTCGGCGGGGAGCTGTTTTTT.

This clonotype was found many times. CDR3 residues: CASSALTGGNTGELFF. The CDR3 coding sequence is TGCGCCAGCAGCGCCTTGACAGGTGGGAACACCGGGGAGCTGTTTTTT. V is TRBV5-1 and J is TRBJ2-2, with D possibly matching TRBD1 (6 bases). V gave up 4 bases and J gave up 1 base, with 14 bases separating them. The CDR3 consists of 16 residues. Germline V gene lookup returns CDR1 SGHRS and CDR2 YFSETQ.

The chain carries TRBV10-3 and TRBJ2-2; a possible D gene is TRBD1 (6 bases). The CDR3 spans 16 residues. Deletions cut 2 bases from V and 1 base from J, with 11 bases between. From germline, CDR1 is ENHRY and CDR2 SYGVKD. Here the CDR3 reads CAISERGIGNTGELFF. The CDR3 DNA reads as TGTGCCATCAGTGAGAGGGGGATCGGGAACACCGGGGAGCTGTTTTTT.

Ten or more counts support this clonotype. The chain is built from TRBV20-1 and TRBJ2-5; 9 bases line up with TRBD2. CDR1 DFQATT and CDR2 SNEGSKA come from the germline V gene (reference sequence). V was clipped by 3 bases and J by 4 bases; unmatched bases: 6. This CDR3 has 14 residues. The CDR3 sequence: CSARAGGPAETQYF. In DNA form, the CDR3 reads TGCAGTGCTAGGGCGGGGGGGCCAGCAGAGACCCAGTACTTC.

At least ten counts were recorded for this clonotype. J is TRBJ1-2 and V is TRBV12-3 or TRBV12-4, with D unclear. The CDR3 covers 14 residues. The ends were cut back, 9 bases at V and 0 bases at J, with 14 bases in the middle. CDR3 sequence reads: CASHTTVTNYGYTF. CDR3 nucleotide sequence: TGTGCCAGTCATACCACAGTAACTAACTATGGCTACACCTTC.

The chain couples TRBV3-1 to TRBJ1-1; no clear D gene. The V gene's germline CDR1 is LGHDT and CDR2 YNNKEL (reference sequence). CDR3 length equals 13 residues. V was clipped by 4 bases and J by 8 bases, with 14 bases between them. The CDR3 bases are TGTGCCAGCAGCCCGCGTGGGCAAGGGGAAGCTTTCTTT. Amino acids: CASSPRGQGEAFF.

The chain is built from TRBV9 and TRBJ1-4, with a weak D call TRBD1 (6 bases). Germline CDR1 reads SGDLS; CDR2 reads YYNGEE. The V end lost 2 bases, the J end lost 8 bases, and 13 bases lay between the germline ends. CDR3 length: 14 amino acids. Here the CDR3 DNA reads TGTGCCAGCAGCGTGGGACACGCCGAGGAAAAACTGTTTTTT. It yields the protein CASSVGHAEEKLFF.

This clonotype appeared many times. V and J are TRBV10-2 and TRBJ2-3; no definite D call. The CDR3 extends over 11 amino acids. In germline, CDR1 is WSHSY, CDR2 SAAADI. Trimming shortened V by 3 bases and J by 7 bases, and 5 bases separated the two germline ends. CDR3 sequence reads: CASSDFYTQYF. The DNA of the CDR3 is TGCGCCAGCAGTGATTTTTATACGCAGTATTTT.

This clonotype was recorded many times. The V call is TRBV7-9, the J call TRBJ2-2; D possibly corresponds to TRBD1 (5 bases). The V end lost 8 bases, the J end lost 2 bases, and 12 bases lay between the germline ends. CDR1 SEHNR and CDR2 FQNEAQ come from the germline V gene (reference sequence). The CDR3 spans 14 residues. The CDR3 protein is CASFPDSNTGELFF. The CDR3 coding sequence is TGTGCCAGCTTCCCAGACAGTAACACCGGGGAGCTGTTTTTT.

This clonotype occurred many times. The gene calls are TRBV7-9 and TRBJ2-1, with D perhaps TRBD2 (6 bases). There are 11 residues in the CDR3. Trimming stripped 5 bases from V and 15 bases from J, with 14 bases between. Germline CDR1 SEHNR, CDR2 FQNEAQ (reference sequence). CDR3 in DNA: TGTGCCAGCAGCACCACTAGCTTAAGGTTCTTC. This gives the protein CASSTTSLRFF.

This clonotype was picked up many times. The V gene is TRBV30, the J gene TRBJ2-3; no firm D call. The CDR3 is 13 amino acids. Trimming shortened V by 1 base and J by 1 base, and 6 bases separated the two germline ends. Germline loops: CDR1 GTSNPN, CDR2 SVGIG (reference sequence). DNA of the CDR3: TGTGCCTGGAGTGCTAAGGGCACAGATACGCAGTATTTT. Translating gives CAWSAKGTDTQYF.

V usage is TRBV18 and J usage is TRBJ1-2, with D perhaps TRBD1 (6 bases). Germline values: CDR1 KGHSH, CDR2 LQKENI. V was shortened by 2 bases and J by 8 bases, with 15 bases between the two germline ends. The CDR3 spans 14 residues. The CDR3 bases are TGTGCCAGCTCACCAGGCCGGGACACCTCGGGCTACACCTTC. Its protein is CASSPGRDTSGYTF.

This clonotype was observed at least ten times. This chain uses TRBV20-1 with TRBJ2-7, with D possibly matching TRBD2 (5 bases). Germline V gene lookup returns CDR1 DFQATT and CDR2 SNEGSKA (reference sequence). Trimming stripped 2 bases from V and 4 bases from J, with 18 bases between. The CDR3 sequence is 15 residues long. CDR3 coding DNA: TGCAGTGCTAGAAATCCACGGACTTCAAATTACGAGCAGTACTTC. It codes for CSARNPRTSNYEQYF.